This T cell receptor beta chain was captured in a study of CD8+ T cells in alopecia areata. Using a FACSAria, the CD4+ and CD8+ T cells were sorted from the PBMCs. Sequencing templates came from extracted RNA that was reverse transcribed into cDNA. Data came from immunoSEQ multiplex PCR; TCRdb stores just in-frame clones and leaves some out. Here the sample spans approximately 98,000 clones, 45% to 70% being singletons. This CDR3 has 14 residues. Trimming shortened V by 0 bases and J by 0 bases, and 7 bases separated the two germline ends. Germline V gene lookup returns CDR1 SGHDT and CDR2 YYEEEE. Overall study results and limits: Unlike in mice, where it was clearer, TCR sharing across patients was less clear, possibly HLA-related.

A note on this clone: Its cognate antigen is unknown.

This sequence joins TRBV5-6 and TRBJ2-7; D gene unclear. This TCR derives from a human donor in good health. Sequencing was carried out using CD8+ T cells sorted from blood. The CDR3 sequence: CASSLAGSSYEQYF. For the CDR3, the DNA is TGTGCCAGCAGCTTGGCCGGGTCCTCCTACGAGCAGTACTTC.